These T cell receptor beta chains were read from a single sample in a study of blood T cell repertoires in COVID-19. Assay: immunoSEQ multiplex PCR; the TCRdb copy retains only in-frame clones and omits some. The table lists some 250,000 clones, approximately 91% of them singletons. The sequenced sample consisted of PBMCs or T cells enriched from blood (not recorded which). All receptors come from a middle-aged woman with acute COVID-19. CDR3s include the opening cysteine and the closing phenylalanine or tryptophan. D genes are given only for firm matches. Some rows mark clone size as missing; the rest say once, few, many or name a class of expanded clone.

v_call: TRBV5-1
clone_size: .
j_call: TRBJ2-7
d_call: TRBD2
cdr3_aa: CASSLWISGGYEQYF
cdr3_nt: TGCGCCAGCAGCTTGTGGATTAGCGGGGGATACGAGCAGTACTTC

v_call: TRBV19
clone_size: .
j_call: TRBJ1-2
d_call: TRBD1
cdr3_aa: CASSLGQGHGYTF
cdr3_nt: TGTGCCAGTAGTCTTGGACAGGGGCATGGCTACACCTTC

v_call: TRBV4-3
clone_size: once
j_call: TRBJ2-1
d_call: TRBD2
cdr3_aa: CASSRGLAEFNEQFF
cdr3_nt: TGCGCCAGCAGCCGCGGACTAGCGGAGTTCAATGAGCAGTTCTTC

v_call: TRBV28
clone_size: .
j_call: TRBJ1-3
d_call: TRBD1
cdr3_aa: CASSRQGSPSGNTIYF
cdr3_nt: TGTGCCAGCAGCAGACAGGGTTCCCCCTCTGGAAACACCATATATTTT

v_call: TRBV7-9
clone_size: .
j_call: TRBJ2-5
d_call: TRBD2
cdr3_aa: CASSSLGAGGQETQYF
cdr3_nt: TGTGCCAGCAGCTCGCTCGGGGCGGGGGGCCAAGAGACCCAGTACTTC

v_call: TRBV3-1/TRBV3-2
clone_size: .
j_call: TRBJ2-5
d_call: TRBD2
cdr3_aa: CASSRDLSGLGEETQYF
cdr3_nt: TGTGCCAGCAGCAGGGACTTAAGCGGACTAGGTGAAGAGACCCAGTACTTC

v_call: TRBV28
clone_size: .
j_call: TRBJ1-2
d_call: .
cdr3_aa: CASSLLQGLGYTF
cdr3_nt: TGTGCCAGCAGTTTACTACAGGGATTAGGCTACACCTTC

v_call: TRBV24-1
clone_size: .
j_call: TRBJ1-5
d_call: .
cdr3_aa: CATSDPNQPQHF
cdr3_nt: TGTGCCACCAGTGATCCTAATCAGCCCCAGCATTTT

v_call: TRBV2
clone_size: .
j_call: TRBJ1-6
d_call: TRBD1
cdr3_aa: CASRGTGKFKALHF
cdr3_nt: TGTGCCAGCAGGGGGACAGGAAAATTCAAGGCCCTCCACTTT

v_call: TRBV19
clone_size: .
j_call: TRBJ2-5
d_call: TRBD2
cdr3_aa: CASSSGRSLETQYF
cdr3_nt: TGTGCCAGTTCAAGCGGGAGGTCACTGGAGACCCAGTACTTC

v_call: TRBV28
clone_size: .
j_call: TRBJ2-1
d_call: .
cdr3_aa: CASIRDTTYNEQFF
cdr3_nt: TGTGCCAGCATCCGGGACACGACCTACAATGAGCAGTTCTTC

v_call: TRBV9
clone_size: .
j_call: TRBJ2-1
d_call: TRBD2
cdr3_aa: CASSKTHSLLAGEDNEQFF
cdr3_nt: TGTGCCAGCAGCAAGACCCACTCCCTACTAGCGGGAGAAGACAATGAGCAGTTCTTC

v_call: TRBV19
clone_size: .
j_call: TRBJ2-7
d_call: TRBD1
cdr3_aa: CASSAWDSLDEQYF
cdr3_nt: TGTGCCAGTAGTGCCTGGGACAGCTTAGACGAGCAGTACTTC

v_call: TRBV24-1
clone_size: .
j_call: TRBJ1-2
d_call: .
cdr3_aa: CATSEGAPSYGYTF
cdr3_nt: TGTGCCACCAGTGAGGGGGCACCATCCTATGGCTACACCTTC

v_call: TRBV30
clone_size: .
j_call: TRBJ2-7
d_call: .
cdr3_aa: CAWSRETGYEQYF
cdr3_nt: TGTGCCTGGAGTCGGGAGACTGGGTACGAGCAGTACTTC

v_call: TRBV5-4
clone_size: .
j_call: TRBJ1-1
d_call: TRBD1
cdr3_aa: CASSLPGQGYSEAFF
cdr3_nt: TGTGCCAGCAGCTTGCCCGGACAGGGGTACTCTGAAGCTTTCTTT

v_call: TRBV15
clone_size: .
j_call: TRBJ2-7
d_call: .
cdr3_aa: CATSRVGVAEQYF
cdr3_nt: TGTGCCACCAGCAGAGTAGGGGTGGCCGAGCAGTACTTC